What follows are 27 T cell receptor beta chains derived from one specimen sequenced in a study of blood T cells in healthy people across ages. Through a sample-barcoded 5' primer and a J-beta primer mix, a second PCR was run for roughly 7 to 11 cycles. TCRdb passed the 5' RACE reads through MiXCR, listing each CDR3 protein once. Of more than 1.4 million distinct CDR3 sequences listed, about 43% are singletons. Sequenced material: blood. These TCRs come from a woman between 18 and 30 years old in good health.

The sample holds a few counts of this clonotype. The chain is built from TRBV6-2 or TRBV6-3 and TRBJ2-3; possibly TRBD1 for D (6 bases). Germline loops: CDR1 MNHEY, CDR2 SVGEGT. The CDR3 is 18 residues long. Trimming removed 0 bases at V and 0 bases at J, with 16 bases between. The DNA of the CDR3 is TGTGCCAGCAGTTACTCGTTTGGGACAATTGAAAGCACAGATACGCAGTATTTT. Protein sequence: CASSYSFGTIESTDTQYF.

This clonotype has more than one count but fewer than ten. The gene calls are TRBV12-3 or TRBV12-4 and TRBJ2-3, with D perhaps matching TRBD2 (5 bases). The CDR3 contains 12 residues. Trimming left V 8 bases short and J 1 base short, with 7 bases between. The CDR3 protein is CASEGGTDTQYF. The CDR3 DNA reads TGTGCCAGCGAGGGAGGCACAGATACGCAGTATTTT.

The V gene is TRBV6-5, the J gene TRBJ2-3, with D perhaps matching TRBD1 (6 bases). Trimming pared 6 bases from V and 4 bases from J, leaving 17 bases between. Germline V CDR1 and CDR2: MNHEY, SVGAGI. The CDR3 length is 15 residues. The CDR3 DNA reads TGTGCCAGCAGACTGGGGGCAAGTAGGGCAGATACGCAGTATTTT. Residues: CASRLGASRADTQYF.

This clonotype was seen a handful of times. The chain employs TRBV20-1 and TRBJ2-3; D uncertain. The CDR3 covers 14 residues. Trimming shortened V by 1 base and J by 0 bases, and 8 bases separated the two germline ends. CDR1 DFQATT and CDR2 SNEGSKA come from the germline V gene (reference sequence). The chain's CDR3 is CSARVLGSTDTQYF. CDR3 sequence (DNA): TGCAGTGCTAGAGTGTTGGGAAGCACAGATACGCAGTATTTT.

The chain combines TRBV7-2 with TRBJ1-1; TRBD1 might be the D (5 bases). The CDR3 consists of 13 residues. Germline-derived CDR1 and CDR2 are SGHTA and FQGNSA. V was clipped by 0 bases and J by 11 bases, with 13 bases between them. The chain's CDR3 is CASSLARDYRAFF. The CDR3 nucleotides read TGTGCCAGCAGCTTAGCAAGGGACTATCGGGCTTTCTTT. The full variable domain, rest sourced from reference TRBV7-2 and TRBJ1-1, is GAGVSQSPSNKVTEKGKDVELRCDPISGHTALYWYRQSLGQGLEFLIYFQGNSAPDKSGLPSDRFSAERTGGSVSTLTIQRTQQEDSAVYLCASSLARDYRAFFGQGTRLTVV.

Only a few counts were recorded for this clonotype. The gene calls are TRBV20-1 and TRBJ2-7, with 9 bases matching TRBD1. This CDR3 comprises 15 residues. From germline, CDR1 is DFQATT and CDR2 SNEGSKA (reference sequence). J gave up 2 bases and V 0 bases, and 5 bases lay outside the gene matches. The CDR3 nucleotides are TGCAGTGCTAGAGACCCACGGGACAGGGCCTACGAGCAGTACTTC. The encoded protein is CSARDPRDRAYEQYF.

This clonotype was detected many times. V is TRBV9 and J is TRBJ2-1; tentatively, D is TRBD2 (7 bases). The CDR3 covers 16 residues. V lost 0 bases to trimming and J lost 6 bases, with 16 bases between them. The germline V gene has CDR1 SGDLS and CDR2 YYNGEE. The CDR3 region has the DNA TGTGCCAGCAGCGTAGGAGGGGGGGCGCGGGGCAATGAGCAGTTCTTC. This gives the protein CASSVGGGARGNEQFF. The full variable domain, in which reference TRBV9 and TRBJ2-1 provide the parts outside the CDR3, is DSGVTQTPKHLITATGQRVTLRCSPRSGDLSVYWYQQSLDQGLQFLIQYYNGEERAKGNILERFSAQQFPDLHSELNLSSLELGDSALYFCASSVGGGARGNEQFFGPGTRLTVL.

CDR3 coding DNA: TGTGCCAGCTCACCATCGAACAGGGCCGTGGGAGATACGCAGTATTTT. This sequence encodes CASSPSNRAVGDTQYF. The gene calls are TRBV18 and TRBJ2-3; possible D gene TRBD1, 6 bases. CDR3 length equals 16 residues. Per the germline V gene, CDR1 is KGHSH and CDR2 is LQKENI. V lost 2 bases and J 5 bases, leaving 17 bases between the germline ends. The variable domain in full, with the rest retrieved from reference TRBV18 and TRBJ2-3, is NAGVMQNPRHLVRRRGQEARLRCSPMKGHSHVYWYRQLPEEGLKFMVYLQKENIIDESGMPKERFSAEFPKEGPSILRIQQVVRGDSAAYFCASSPSNRAVGDTQYFGPGTRLTVL.

This clonotype was seen only a few times. This chain joins TRBV5-1 and TRBJ2-1, with 8 nucleotides matching TRBD2. V lost 3 bases, J lost 0 bases, and 8 bases stayed unmatched. CDR3 size: 17 residues. Per the germline V gene, CDR1 is SGHRS and CDR2 is YFSETQ. CDR3 residues: CASSSEPRGGSYNEQFF. In nucleotides, the CDR3 is TGCGCCAGCAGCTCCGAGCCACGGGGGGGCTCCTACAATGAGCAGTTCTTC.

This clonotype was observed at least ten times. The V and J genes are TRBV6-5 and TRBJ2-1; 8 bases fit TRBD2. Per germline, CDR1 MNHEY and CDR2 SVGAGI. This CDR3 is built from 9 residues. After removal of 11 bases from V and 15 bases from J, the junction contained 6 bases not matched to a gene. The DNA for the CDR3 is TGTGCCGTGGGGACTAGACCGTTCTTC. Its protein product is CAVGTRPFF.

The chain joins TRBV11-2 to TRBJ2-7; 9 positions match TRBD2. Germline V gene sequence: CDR1 SGHAT, CDR2 FQNNGV. The CDR3 length is 15 residues. Trimming removed 4 bases from V and 7 bases from J; junction bases left unmatched: 11. DNA for the CDR3: TGTGCCAGCAGCTCTAGCGGGAACCTCAACAATGAGCAGTACTTC. Amino acids: CASSSSGNLNNEQYF.

In this sample, this clonotype turned up a few times. The V gene is TRBV25-1, the J gene TRBJ2-7; 9 nucleotides agree with TRBD1. V was pared by 4 bases and J by 4 bases, with 8 bases of the junction left unmatched. The CDR3 runs 15 residues. The germline CDR1 and CDR2 sequences are MGHDK and SYGVNS. CDR3 protein: CASSAPKDRGYEQYF. CDR3 bases: TGTGCCAGCAGTGCCCCGAAGGACAGGGGTTACGAGCAGTACTTC.

This clonotype showed up just a few times. The J gene is TRBJ2-1, the V gene TRBV12-3 or TRBV12-4; D perhaps matches TRBD2 (6 bases). This CDR3 is 22 amino acids long. The V gene lost 5 bases and the J gene lost 3 bases, with 35 bases spanning the gap. CDR3 sequence: CASSMEVAAGSAPGLRYNEQFF. DNA for the CDR3: TGTGCCAGCAGTATGGAGGTAGCGGCGGGGAGTGCCCCAGGGTTACGCTACAATGAGCAGTTCTTC.

This clonotype occurred a few times. The chain links TRBV29-1 to TRBJ1-1; maybe TRBD1 (5 bases). Germline assignment: CDR1 SQVTM and CDR2 ANQGSEA. The CDR3 is 13 residues long. The ends were cut back, 3 bases at V and 8 bases at J, with 16 bases in the middle. The CDR3 loop is CSVDHRGAAEAFF. CDR3 nucleotides: TGCAGCGTTGATCATAGAGGGGCAGCGGAAGCTTTCTTT.

The sample holds one count of this clonotype. The chain carries TRBV5-1 and TRBJ2-1; 14 bases align to TRBD2. The closer fit of TRBJ2-7 to the DNA end suggests the J call may be wrong. The CDR3 sequence is 17 residues long. Germline assignment: CDR1 SGHRS and CDR2 YFSETQ. The CDR3 is CASSWGTSGGPLQEQYF. CDR3 DNA: TGCGCCAGCAGCTGGGGGACTAGCGGGGGCCCCCTTCAGGAGCAGTACTTC.

This clonotype was picked up a small number of times. This chain connects TRBV4-1 to TRBJ2-7, with 12 bases matching TRBD2. The V gene end was trimmed by 3 bases and the J gene end by 4 bases; junction bases not matched to a gene: 4. Germline CDR1 reads MGHRA; CDR2 reads YSYEKL. The length of the CDR3 is 15 residues. Here the CDR3 DNA reads TGCGCCAGCAGCCAGGCCACTAGCGGGAGGTACGAGCAGTACTTC. Translating gives CASSQATSGRYEQYF.

With respect to this clonotype: A much more abundant neighbour one base away suggests this may be a read error. This rearrangement joins TRBV20-1 to TRBJ2-3; D gene uncertain. CDR3 length equals 15 residues. Germline CDR1 DFQATT, CDR2 SNEGSKA (reference sequence). For the CDR3, the DNA is TGCAGTGCTGGAGATCCGACACAATCGCCAGATACGCAGTATTTT. Its protein is CSAGDPTQSPDTQYF.

This clonotype was seen more than once but under ten times. The chain couples TRBV6-2 or TRBV6-3 to TRBJ1-2, with 7 bases aligning to TRBD1. V dropped 11 bases and J dropped 4; count of bases not matched to a gene: 13. The CDR3 runs 14 residues. CDR1 is MNHEY, CDR2 SVGEGT, per germline. CDR3 DNA sequence: TGTGCCGGCACCAGTACCGACAGGGTCTATGGCTACACCTTC. It codes for CAGTSTDRVYGYTF.

The chain recombines TRBV10-3 with TRBJ1-2; 8 bases are shared with TRBD1. The CDR3 loop spans 15 amino acids. The trim removed 5 bases at V and 6 bases at J, leaving 11 bases unmatched. Germline V gives CDR1 ENHRY, CDR2 SYGVKD. The CDR3 DNA sequence: TGTGCCATCAGTAAGACAGGGGCACTACTCGATGGCTACACCTTC. Translation gives CAISKTGALLDGYTF.

This clonotype was counted many times. This chain connects TRBV20-1 to TRBJ2-3, with D possibly matching TRBD1 (5 bases). Germline CDR1 DFQATT, CDR2 SNEGSKA (reference sequence). The length of the CDR3 is 11 residues. With 5 bases removed from V and 5 bases from J, the gap between germline ends came to 8 bases. The CDR3 reads CSAQRGDTQYF. The CDR3 DNA reads TGCAGTGCTCAAAGGGGAGATACGCAGTATTTT.

Of note for this clonotype: At one end the junction does not follow the germline gene, possibly because of a read error. The genes are TRBV7-9 and TRBJ1-2; unclear D gene. Germline V gene lookup returns CDR1 SEHNR and CDR2 FQNEAQ (reference sequence). The CDR3 sequence is 12 residues long. The CDR3 is CSSARDSYGYTF. CDR3 in DNA: TGTTCCAGCGCCCGGGATAGCTATGGCTACACCTTC.

The chain uses TRBV27 and TRBJ2-1; perhaps TRBD1 as D (6 bases). This CDR3 has 17 residues. V dropped 5 bases and J dropped 9 bases, with 26 bases sitting between them. The germline V gene encodes CDR1 MNHEY and CDR2 SMNVEV (reference sequence). This CDR3 is CASSPLSLQTGSGEQFF. CDR3 nucleotides: TGTGCCAGCAGTCCTCTCTCCCTACAAACAGGGTCTGGTGAGCAGTTCTTC.

This clonotype appeared many times. The V gene is TRBV12-3 or TRBV12-4, the J gene TRBJ2-6; D not resolved. V lost 2 bases and J 0 bases, leaving 5 bases between the germline ends. The CDR3 loop spans 15 amino acids. CDR3 DNA: TGTGCCAGCAGTTTATCCAGCTCTGGGGCCAACGTCCTGACTTTC. This gives the protein CASSLSSSGANVLTF.

The CDR3 is CASSRDINNEQFF. The CDR3 DNA follows: TGTGCCAGCAGCAGGGACATCAACAATGAGCAGTTCTTC. The chain carries TRBV11-2 and TRBJ2-1, with D tentatively TRBD1 (6 bases). The CDR3 runs 13 residues. Germline CDR1 reads SGHAT; CDR2 reads FQNNGV. V gave up 5 bases and J gave up 5 bases, with 10 bases separating them.

This clonotype appeared a few times. The gene calls are TRBV7-9 and TRBJ2-7; D not certain. CDR1 is SEHNR, CDR2 FQNEAQ, per germline (reference sequence). The CDR3 is 13 residues long. Trimming shortened V by 10 bases and J by 0 bases, and 13 bases separated the two germline ends. CDR3 sequence (DNA): TGTGCCACCCACTCGGAGAGCTCCTACGAGCAGTACTTC. It yields the protein CATHSESSYEQYF.

The rearrangement joins TRBV29-1 to TRBJ2-1; D may be TRBD1 or TRBD2 (5 bases each). Between the trimmed V and J ends, which lost 7 bases and 7 bases, there was a span of 17 bases. The CDR3 has 13 residues. Germline lookup yields CDR1 SQVTM and CDR2 ANQGSEA. In DNA, the CDR3 is TGCAGCGGAGGGGTGGCTTTGGTGAATGAGCAGTTCTTC. Its translation: CSGGVALVNEQFF.

The rearrangement joins TRBV6-1 to TRBJ2-1; tentative D call: TRBD2 (6 bases). This CDR3 comprises 14 residues. Germline CDR1 reads MNHNS; CDR2 reads SASEGT. Trimming removed 7 bases at V and 6 bases at J, with 16 bases between. CDR3 amino acids: CASTKGLGFNEQFF. In nucleotides, the CDR3 is TGTGCCAGCACCAAGGGACTTGGGTTCAATGAGCAGTTCTTC.